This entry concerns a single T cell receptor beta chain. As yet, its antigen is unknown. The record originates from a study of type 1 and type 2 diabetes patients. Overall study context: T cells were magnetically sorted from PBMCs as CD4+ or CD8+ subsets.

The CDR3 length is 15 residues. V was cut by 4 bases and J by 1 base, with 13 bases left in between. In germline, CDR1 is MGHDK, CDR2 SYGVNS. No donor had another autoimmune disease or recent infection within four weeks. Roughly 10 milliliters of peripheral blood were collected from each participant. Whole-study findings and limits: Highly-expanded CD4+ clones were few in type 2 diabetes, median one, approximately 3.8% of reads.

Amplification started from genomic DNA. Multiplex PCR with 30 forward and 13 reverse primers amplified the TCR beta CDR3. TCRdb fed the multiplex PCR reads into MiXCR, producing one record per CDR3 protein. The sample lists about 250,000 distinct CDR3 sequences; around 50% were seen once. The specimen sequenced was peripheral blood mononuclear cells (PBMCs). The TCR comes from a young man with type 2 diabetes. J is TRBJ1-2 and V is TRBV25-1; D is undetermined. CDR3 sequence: CASSGWTPGNYGYTF. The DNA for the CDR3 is TGTGCCAGCAGTGGTTGGACGCCCGGTAACTATGGCTACACCTTC.